The subject of this entry is one T cell receptor (beta chain). Here immunoSEQ multiplex PCR was the method, and the copy in TCRdb shows in-frame clones only, minus some. The sample shows 150,000 or so clones, around 89% of them seen only once. This specimen belongs to a study of T cell responses to AZD1222 COVID-19 vaccine. This CDR3 contains 15 residues. Germline CDR1 and CDR2: MNHEY and SVGAGI. V was clipped by 7 bases and J by 4 bases; unmatched bases: 8. V usage is TRBV6-5 and J usage is TRBJ2-2; 8 bases agree with TRBD1. This material consisted of peripheral blood, taken on day 0 of AZD1222 vaccination. The receptor was derived from an adult in good health. This CDR3 reads CASTLDRVGTGELFF. In nucleotides, the CDR3 is TGTGCCAGCACCCTGGACAGGGTCGGCACCGGGGAGCTGTTTTTT.